The sequence of this T cell receptor (beta chain) was determined in a study of shared clonotypes between healthy human individuals. With 2 bases clipped from V and 3 bases from J, the junction kept 3 bases outside the gene matches. In germline, CDR1 is KGHSH, CDR2 LQKENI. This CDR3 is 16 amino acids long. Each cell subset's genomic DNA was divided evenly among several immunoSEQ plates. The table came from immunoSEQ multiplex PCR; TCRdb's copy has only in-frame clones and leaves some out. This table holds approximately 2,000,000 clones, around 90% found once. This chain links TRBV18 with TRBJ1-5; the match to TRBD1 covers 11 bases. The clonotype originates from a man aged 18 to 29 in good health. Some clones in this sample may be carry-over from other donors' samples. The sample was naive CD4+ T cells from PBMCs. Documented subset: CD45RA+ positively selected. Here the CDR3 DNA reads TGTGCCAGCTCACCAGGACAGGGGGCGCCCAATCAGCCCCAGCATTTT. Amino acids: CASSPGQGAPNQPQHF.